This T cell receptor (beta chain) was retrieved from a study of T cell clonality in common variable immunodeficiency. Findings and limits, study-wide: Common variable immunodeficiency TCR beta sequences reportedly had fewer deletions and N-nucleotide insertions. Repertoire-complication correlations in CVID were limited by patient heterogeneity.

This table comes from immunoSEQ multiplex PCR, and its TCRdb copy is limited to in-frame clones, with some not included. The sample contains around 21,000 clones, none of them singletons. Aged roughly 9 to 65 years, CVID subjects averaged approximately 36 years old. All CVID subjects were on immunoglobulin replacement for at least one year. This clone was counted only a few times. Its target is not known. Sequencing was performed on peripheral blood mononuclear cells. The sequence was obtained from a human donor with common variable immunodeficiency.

The CDR3 region is CASSQAGVETQYF. The sequenced part of the CDR3 DNA is TGCGCCAGCAGTCAAGCGGGGGTAGAGACC. The rearrangement uses TRBV23-1 and TRBJ2-5; 7 bases align to TRBD2. The missing CDR3 end, 3 residues past where the read stops, is filled in from the germline J gene. TRBV23-1 is an ORF; its function is uncertain. V shed 2 bases and J 4 bases; nucleotides not matched to a gene: 1. The CDR3 loop spans 13 amino acids.